This T cell receptor (beta chain) was found in a study of radiation and T cells in renal cell carcinoma. Worth noting for this clone: Its antigen is unknown.

CDR1 is MNHEY, CDR2 SVGAGI, per germline. There are 13 residues in the CDR3. V lost 2 bases, J lost 6 bases, and 10 bases lay in between. Time point defined: baseline pretreatment blood. The treatment: 15 Gy SBRT to primary tumor, nephrectomy 4 weeks later. The method was immunoSEQ multiplex PCR; TCRdb's version includes in-frame clones alone and lacks a portion of them. This sample has approximately 110,000 clones, with about four fifths found just once. Study outcomes and limitations: From baseline, blood top tumor clonotypes peaked at 2 weeks post-radiation.

Sample: blood, taken from a patient whose treatment included radiotherapy and nephrectomy. The V call is TRBV6-5, the J call TRBJ1-1; no definite D call. The sequence derives from a woman aged 55 to 70 with renal cell carcinoma. CDR3 coding DNA: TGTGCCAGCAGTTACACGGGCTTTTCTGAAGCTTTCTTT. Encoded protein: CASSYTGFSEAFF.